The clone carrying this TCR beta chain was seen a single time. The germline CDR1 and CDR2 sequences are SGHVS and FQNEAQ. The V and J ends lost 4 bases and 0 bases, in that order; junction bases with no gene match: 8. The CDR3 has 16 residues. This entry is derived from a study of T cell responses to AZD1222 COVID-19 vaccine. Data came from immunoSEQ multiplex PCR; TCRdb stores just in-frame clones and leaves some out. In the table there are 100,000 to 150,000 clones, 92% of which are singletons. This chain links TRBV7-8 with TRBJ2-7; 8 bases map to TRBD1. This receptor was identified in an adult in good health. The sample consisted of peripheral blood, taken on day 0 of AZD1222 vaccination. CDR3 bases: TGTGCCAGCAGCTCGCGGACAGGGTCGATCTCCTACGAGCAGTACTTC. The encoded protein is CASSSRTGSISYEQYF. Combining the CDR3 with reference TRBV7-8 and TRBJ2-7 gives the whole variable domain GAGVSQSPRYKVAKRGQDVALRCDPISGHVSLFWYQQALGQGPEFLTYFQNEAQLDKSGLPSDRFFAERPEGSVSTLKIQRTQQEDSAVYLCASSSRTGSISYEQYFGPGTRLTVT.